These 29 T cell receptor beta chains originate from one sample sequenced in a study of Graves' ophthalmopathy and Graves' hyperthyroidism. RNA transcripts were the template, and TCR beta CDR3 regions were amplified from them. Investigators did first-round RT-PCR with HTBI primers, then second-round multiplex PCR. Each CDR3 protein gets one entry after TCRdb re-called the multiplex PCR reads with MiXCR. The sample has about 16,000 distinct CDR3 sequences; 45% to 55% are singletons. Specimen: peripheral blood. The receptors shown here come from a woman between 35 and 50 years old with stable Graves' hyperthyroidism.

To note about this clonotype: The junction differs from germline at one of its ends, possibly a read error. The chain employs TRBV6-1 and TRBJ2-7; 15 bases are a match to TRBD2. Looked up from germline, CDR1 is MNHNS and CDR2 is SASEGT. CDR3 length equals 15 residues. The CDR3 protein is CVSRRTSGRADEQYF. Here the CDR3 DNA reads TGTGTCAGCAGAAGGACTAGCGGGAGGGCCGACGAGCAGTACTTC.

This clonotype appeared many times. The gene calls are TRBV19 and TRBJ2-3; a weak D match, TRBD1 (5 bases). The ends were cut back, 7 bases at V and 0 bases at J, with 14 bases in the middle. In germline, CDR1 is LNHDA, CDR2 SQIVND (reference sequence). This CDR3 region has 15 residues. Here the CDR3 reads CASNPGGHSTDTQYF. DNA of the CDR3: TGTGCCAGTAACCCCGGTGGACATAGCACAGATACGCAGTATTTT. The whole variable domain, filled in from reference TRBV19 and TRBJ2-3, reads DGGITQSPKYLFRKEGQNVTLSCEQNLNHDAMYWYRQDPGQGLRLIYYSQIVNDFQKGDIAEGYSVSREKKESFPLTVTSAQKNPTAFYLCASNPGGHSTDTQYFGPGTRLTVL.

Ten or more counts support this clonotype. The gene calls are TRBV5-5 and TRBJ1-1; maybe TRBD1 (5 bases). The CDR3 totals 14 residues. Germline V lookup: CDR1 SGHKS, CDR2 YYEKEE (reference sequence). Trimming removed 4 bases from V and 1 base from J, with 11 bases in between. Here the CDR3 reads CASSMGQGNTEAFF. The CDR3 DNA reads as TGTGCCAGCAGCATGGGGCAGGGGAACACTGAAGCTTTCTTT. The complete variable domain, with remaining parts taken from reference TRBV5-5 and TRBJ1-1, reads DAGVTQSPTHLIKTRGQQVTLRCSPISGHKSVSWYQQVLGQGPQFIFQYYEKEERGRGNFPDRFSARQFPNYSSELNVNALLLGDSALYLCASSMGQGNTEAFFGQGTRLTVV.

For this clonotype: One base away lies a much larger clone, so this may be a sequencing read error. V is TRBV11-2 and J is TRBJ1-5, with D unclear. CDR1 SGHAT and CDR2 FQNNGV come from the germline V gene. CDR3 length: 12 residues. The CDR3 spells CAISRGNQPQHF. The CDR3 DNA reads as TGTGCCATCAGCCGGGGAAATCAGCCCCAGCATTTT.

This clonotype was seen repeatedly, ten times or more. V is TRBV7-9 and J is TRBJ2-1; 9 bases are a match to TRBD2. The V gene end was trimmed by 5 bases and the J gene end by 0 bases; junction bases not matched to a gene: 20. Germline loops: CDR1 SEHNR, CDR2 FQNEAQ (reference sequence). The CDR3 extends over 21 amino acids. The CDR3: CASSPTLGYSGGPSSYNEQFF. CDR3 nucleotides: TGTGCCAGCAGCCCAACGTTAGGGTATAGCGGGGGCCCTAGCTCCTACAATGAGCAGTTCTTC. The entire variable domain, with the rest obtained from reference TRBV7-9 and TRBJ2-1, is as follows: DTGVSQNPRHKITKRGQNVTFRCDPISEHNRLYWYRQTLGQGPEFLTYFQNEAQLEKSRLLSDRFSAERPKGSFSTLEIQRTEQGDSAMYLCASSPTLGYSGGPSSYNEQFFGPGTRLTVL.

Many counts were recorded for this clonotype. The chain couples TRBV20-1 to TRBJ1-3; D ambiguous. The germline V gene has CDR1 DFQATT and CDR2 SNEGSKA (reference sequence). V was cut by 2 bases and J by 2 bases, with 7 bases left in between. The CDR3 totals 13 residues. The CDR3 here is CSARSTAGNTIYF. CDR3 bases: TGCAGTGCTAGATCAACGGCTGGAAACACCATATATTTT.

Notes on this clonotype: Relative to the germline gene, one junction end is altered; a read error may explain this. The chain links TRBV2 to TRBJ2-5; perhaps TRBD1 as D (5 bases). CDR1 is SNHLY, CDR2 FYNNEI, per germline. The CDR3 has 14 residues. The CDR3 sequence is CASRARGTPETQYF. CDR3 in DNA: TGTGCCAGCAGGGCAAGGGGAACCCCCGAGACCCAATACTTC.

This clonotype was counted once. The chain is built from TRBV4-3 and TRBJ2-1; 11 bases map to TRBD2. Per germline, CDR1 LGHNA and CDR2 YSLEER. The CDR3 consists of 16 residues. V shed 0 bases and J 4 bases; nucleotides not matched to a gene: 2. CDR3 protein: CASSQEIAGGYNEQFF. The CDR3 coding sequence is TGCGCCAGCAGCCAAGAAATAGCGGGGGGGTACAATGAGCAGTTCTTC.

This clonotype was observed a few times. The rearrangement uses TRBV6-6 and TRBJ2-1, with a possible D match to TRBD2 (6 bases). The CDR3 sequence is 14 residues long. CDR1 and CDR2 (germline): MNHNY, SVGAGI (reference sequence). V gave up 11 bases and J gave up 1 base, with 15 bases separating them. The CDR3 protein is CASSPGESYNEQFF. CDR3 nucleotides: TGTGCCTCCTCCCCGGGGGAATCCTACAATGAGCAGTTCTTC.

This clonotype was detected once. This chain joins TRBV10-3 and TRBJ2-7; possibly TRBD1 for D (5 bases). CDR1 and CDR2 (germline): ENHRY, SYGVKD. The CDR3 runs to 15 residues. V lost 10 bases and J 5 bases, leaving 24 bases between the germline ends. The CDR3 bases are TGTGCCAACAGCCGTACCAACTTCAGGGAAAACGAGCAGTACTTC. The encoded protein is CANSRTNFRENEQYF.

The gene calls are TRBV24-1 and TRBJ2-5; unclear D gene. Germline CDR1 KGHDR, CDR2 SFDVKD. The CDR3 consists of 16 residues. Trimming removed 9 bases at V and 4 bases at J, with 23 bases between. DNA of the CDR3: TGTGCCACCTCCCCCGGCCGGCAGGCATACCGAGAGACCCAGTACTTC. The encoded protein is CATSPGRQAYRETQYF.

The chain is built from TRBV2 and TRBJ2-2, with 9 bases aligning to TRBD1. Germline CDR1 SNHLY, CDR2 FYNNEI. This CDR3 comprises 15 residues. V gave up 4 bases and J gave up 4 bases; unmatched junction bases: 4. The CDR3 DNA is TGTGCCAGCAGTGGGGACAGGGTCGGCACCGGGGAGCTGTTTTTT. Amino acid sequence: CASSGDRVGTGELFF. Variable domain in full (rest from reference TRBV2 and TRBJ2-2): EPEVTQTPSHQVTQMGQEVILRCVPISNHLYFYWYRQILGQKVEFLVSFYNNEISEKSEIFDDQFSVERPDGSNFTLKIRSTKLEDSAMYFCASSGDRVGTGELFFGEGSRLTVL.

On this clonotype: Given a much more abundant clone one base away, this may be a read error. This chain connects TRBV12-5 to TRBJ2-7; D unclear. CDR1 and CDR2 (germline): LGHNT, FRNRAP. CDR3 length: 13 amino acids. The CDR3 DNA sequence: TGTGCTAGTGGTGTGGTCGGGCGGCGCGAGCAGTACTTC. Translating gives CASGVVGRREQYF.

This clonotype was seen only once. The V call is TRBV19, the J call TRBJ1-5; 7 bases are a match to TRBD1. V shed 4 bases, J shed 4 bases, and the junction held 4 bases outside the gene matches. Germline V CDR1 and CDR2: LNHDA, SQIVND (reference sequence). This CDR3 region has 14 residues. The CDR3 DNA reads as TGTGCCAGTAGTAGGACGGGACAGAATCAGCCCCAGCATTTT. This translates into CASSRTGQNQPQHF. The entire variable domain, with the rest obtained from reference TRBV19 and TRBJ1-5, is as follows: DGGITQSPKYLFRKEGQNVTLSCEQNLNHDAMYWYRQDPGQGLRLIYYSQIVNDFQKGDIAEGYSVSREKKESFPLTVTSAQKNPTAFYLCASSRTGQNQPQHFGDGTRLSIL.

Relative to its sample, this clonotype is medium-sized (0.01 to 0.1%). V and J are TRBV20-1 and TRBJ2-7; D call uncertain. With 3 bases removed from V and 3 bases from J, the gap between germline ends came to 6 bases. Per germline, CDR1 DFQATT and CDR2 SNEGSKA (reference sequence). The CDR3 has 11 residues. The CDR3 here is CSARGDYEQYF. The CDR3 DNA follows: TGCAGTGCTAGGGGCGACTACGAGCAGTACTTC.

As concerns this clonotype: This may stem from a read error, because a much larger clone lies one nucleotide away. The chain recombines TRBV11-1 with TRBJ2-3; D is possibly TRBD1 (6 bases). The CDR3 spans 17 residues. Germline CDR1 and CDR2: SGHAT and FQDESV (reference sequence). V lost 5 bases, J lost 0 bases, and 18 bases lay in between. CDR3 coding DNA: TGTGCCAGCAGCCCCAGCCCGGGACATACTAGCACAGATACGCAGTATTTT. Protein: CASSPSPGHTSTDTQYF.

This clonotype was picked up many times. The chain couples TRBV19 to TRBJ1-3, with D perhaps TRBD1 (6 bases). V lost 10 bases, J lost 0 bases, and 16 bases lay in between. CDR1 LNHDA and CDR2 SQIVND come from the germline V gene (reference sequence). This CDR3 spans 15 amino acids. As DNA, the CDR3 is TGTGCCACCCACCCGATGGACAGCTCTGGAAACACCATATATTTT. Amino acid sequence: CATHPMDSSGNTIYF.

In its sample, this clonotype was seen many times. The chain recombines TRBV9 with TRBJ2-7, with TRBD1 identical over 10 bases. The germline gives CDR1 SGDLS, CDR2 YYNGEE. Unmatched junction bases numbered 10, after V lost 3 bases and J lost 7 bases. The CDR3 runs 15 residues. CDR3 sequence reads: CASSAPGQGLGEQYF. CDR3 bases: TGTGCCAGCAGCGCCCCGGGACAGGGGCTGGGAGAGCAGTACTTC.

The V gene is TRBV7-2, the J gene TRBJ2-2; 9 nucleotides line up with TRBD2. V shed 4 bases and J 5 bases; nucleotides not matched to a gene: 8. Germline V gives CDR1 SGHTA, CDR2 FQGNSA. The CDR3 has 16 amino acids. CDR3 region: CASSSRAREGTGELFF. The CDR3 DNA is TGTGCCAGCAGCTCCCGGGCGCGGGAGGGTACCGGGGAGCTGTTTTTT. The full variable domain, rest sourced from reference TRBV7-2 and TRBJ2-2, is GAGVSQSPSNKVTEKGKDVELRCDPISGHTALYWYRQSLGQGLEFLIYFQGNSAPDKSGLPSDRFSAERTGGSVSTLTIQRTQQEDSAVYLCASSSRAREGTGELFFGEGSRLTVL.

The gene calls are TRBV12-3 or TRBV12-4 and TRBJ2-1; no definite D call. This CDR3 spans 15 amino acids. Trimming removed 3 bases at V and 7 bases at J, with 16 bases between. The CDR3 coding sequence is TGTGCCAGCAGTTTGTGGTTGGTAGGGTATAATGAGCAGTTCTTC. It specifies CASSLWLVGYNEQFF.

The CDR3 sequence is CASSELGQGNSPLHF. CDR3 in DNA: TGTGCCAGCAGTGAACTGGGACAGGGGAATTCACCCCTCCACTTT. V and J are TRBV2 and TRBJ1-6; 10 bases map to TRBD1. With 2 bases clipped from V and 7 bases from J, the junction kept 2 bases outside the gene matches. Germline V gene data show CDR1 as SNHLY and CDR2 as FYNNEI. The CDR3 runs 15 residues.

This chain joins TRBV6-6 and TRBJ1-4; 7 bases are a match to TRBD1. Per the germline V gene, CDR1 is MNHNY and CDR2 is SVGAGI (reference sequence). V lost 4 bases, J lost 4 bases, and 6 bases stayed unmatched. The CDR3 totals 15 residues. This CDR3 is CASSLGQLINEKLFF. The CDR3 DNA is TGTGCCAGCAGTTTGGGACAGCTTATTAATGAAAAACTGTTTTTT.

Comments on this clonotype: A much larger clone differs by one base, so this may be a read error. No conserved phenylalanine or tryptophan ends this CDR3, so it is likely a read error. The rearrangement links TRBV9 to TRBJ2-3, with TRBD1 matching 7 bases. This CDR3 contains 15 residues. CDR1 and CDR2 (germline): SGDLS, YYNGEE. The trim removed 2 bases at V and 2 bases at J, leaving 5 bases unmatched. The DNA for the CDR3 is TGTGCCAGCAGCGTTACAGGGGCCCCCACAGATACGCAGTATTGT. It yields the protein CASSVTGAPTDTQYC.

V gene TRBV3-1 combines with J gene TRBJ2-3; D not certain. This CDR3 has 13 residues. From germline, CDR1 is LGHDT and CDR2 YNNKEL (reference sequence). V lost 4 bases and J 6 bases, leaving 11 bases between the germline ends. Here the CDR3 reads CASSLGDGDTQYF. CDR3 coding DNA: TGTGCCAGCAGCCTCGGTGATGGGGATACGCAGTATTTT.

This clonotype came up many times. The V call is TRBV6-2 or TRBV6-3, the J call TRBJ2-1; D uncertain. CDR3 length: 11 amino acids. V gave up 6 bases and J gave up 10 bases, with 10 bases separating them. The germline V gene has CDR1 MNHEY and CDR2 SVGEGT. The CDR3 is CASSPEEEQFF. CDR3 nucleotides: TGTGCCAGCAGCCCTGAGGAGGAGCAGTTCTTC.

The rearrangement links TRBV24-1 to TRBJ2-7, with 8 bases identical to TRBD1. Per germline, CDR1 KGHDR and CDR2 SFDVKD. The length of the CDR3 is 15 residues. V lost 3 bases and J lost 1; bases outside the gene matches: 4. CDR3 DNA sequence: TGTGCCACCAGTGATGGACAGGGAACTTCCTACGAGCAGTACTTC. The encoded protein is CATSDGQGTSYEQYF.

On this clonotype itself: Possible read error: a much larger clone is one base away. This rearrangement joins TRBV20-1 to TRBJ1-5; 7 nucleotides match TRBD1. CDR3 length: 13 residues. With V trimmed by 1 base and J by 9 bases, 6 bases remained unmatched. CDR1 is DFQATT and CDR2 is SNEGSKA in the germline V gene (reference sequence). The CDR3, as DNA: TGCAGTGCTAGAGTACGACAGGGTCGGCCCCAGCATTTT. This codes for CSARVRQGRPQHF.

Turning to this clonotype: This may be a read error, as it is one base from a much larger clone. This chain joins TRBV20-1 and TRBJ1-6; the D is unclear. Germline values: CDR1 DFQATT, CDR2 SNEGSKA (reference sequence). The CDR3 has 15 residues. CDR3 bases: TGCAGTGCTAGAGGCCGCCCGGGAAAAAATTCACTCCTCCACTTT. Translated: CSARGRPGKNSLLHF.

The chain links TRBV24-1 to TRBJ2-7; 13 bases agree with TRBD2. Germline loops: CDR1 KGHDR, CDR2 SFDVKD. Losses at the gene ends were 3 bases for V and 3 bases for J; bases not matched to a gene: 4. CDR3 length equals 16 residues. Here the CDR3 DNA reads TGTGCCACCAGTGATCCCGGGACTAGCGGGGTCTACGAGCAGTACTTC. This codes for CATSDPGTSGVYEQYF.